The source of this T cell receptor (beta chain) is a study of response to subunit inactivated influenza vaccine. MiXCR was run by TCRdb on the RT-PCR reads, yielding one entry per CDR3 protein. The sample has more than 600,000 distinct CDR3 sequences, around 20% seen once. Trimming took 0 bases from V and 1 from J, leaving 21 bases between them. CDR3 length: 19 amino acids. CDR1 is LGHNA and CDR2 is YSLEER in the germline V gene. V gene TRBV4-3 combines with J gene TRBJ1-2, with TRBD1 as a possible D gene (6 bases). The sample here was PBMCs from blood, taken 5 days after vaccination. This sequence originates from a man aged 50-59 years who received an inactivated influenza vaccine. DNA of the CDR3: TGCGCCAGCAGCCAAGATACAGGGAGGACCACCCCATTTAACTATGGCTACACCTTC. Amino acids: CASSQDTGRTTPFNYGYTF.